One and the same sample provided the 10 T cell receptor beta chains below, sequenced in a study of CD8+CD57+ T cells in acquired aplastic anemia. CDR3 and TCR beta VDJ profiling relied on genomic DNA as the template. TCRdb reprocessed the reads via MiXCR and lists one record per CDR3 protein. The sample includes about 130,000 distinct CDR3 sequences, around 46% of them seen just once. The sequenced sample was sorted CD4+, CD8+, or CD8+CD57+ T cells (not recorded which) from PBMCs. All receptors derive from a human donor in good health, serving as a control.

Points on this clonotype: One end of the junction fails to match germline, which may point to a read error. The chain has TRBV2 and TRBJ1-6; D is possibly TRBD1 (5 bases). Germline lookup yields CDR1 SNHLY and CDR2 FYNNEI. The CDR3 spans 16 residues. CDR3 region: CAISVSPGRINSPLHF. In DNA form, the CDR3 reads TGTGCCATCAGTGTTTCGCCGGGACGGATTAATTCACCCCTCCACTTT.

The CDR3 region has the DNA TGTGCCAGCAGCCCTAGCGGGAGGATAGAGACCCAGTACTTC. Protein sequence: CASSPSGRIETQYF. The chain combines TRBV9 with TRBJ2-5; 11 bases map to TRBD2. Germline loops: CDR1 SGDLS, CDR2 YYNGEE. J gave up 4 bases and V 4 bases, and 3 bases lay outside the gene matches. The CDR3 sequence is 14 residues long.

This chain connects TRBV7-3 to TRBJ2-1, with 7 bases matching TRBD2. The CDR3 extends over 15 amino acids. V dropped 5 bases and J dropped 2; count of bases not matched to a gene: 6. Germline assignment: CDR1 SGHTA and CDR2 FQGTGA. As DNA, the CDR3 is TGTGCCAGCAGCACCGCTAGCGGTACCTACAATGAGCAGTTCTTC. Its protein product is CASSTASGTYNEQFF.

The chain employs TRBV2 and TRBJ2-7; D ambiguous. This CDR3 comprises 13 residues. Trimming stripped 3 bases from V and 2 bases from J, with 8 bases between. Germline CDR1 reads SNHLY; CDR2 reads FYNNEI. The CDR3 loop is CASSDPRTYEQYF. In nucleotides, the CDR3 is TGTGCCAGCAGTGACCCCCGGACCTACGAGCAGTACTTC.

This clonotype was counted many times. The chain has TRBV18 and TRBJ1-3; D is uncertain. This CDR3 contains 16 residues. The germline CDR1 and CDR2 sequences are KGHSH and LQKENI. V shed 2 bases and J shed 0 bases, with 11 bases lying between them. The CDR3 loop reads CASSPSLSDSGNTIYF. The CDR3 nucleotides are TGTGCCAGCTCACCATCCCTCAGTGACTCTGGAAACACCATATATTTT.

In regard to this clonotype: A much larger clonotype is one base distant, so this may be a read error. This sequence joins TRBV10-3 and TRBJ1-3; 8 bases are shared with TRBD1. V dropped 5 bases and J dropped 3; count of bases not matched to a gene: 6. The CDR3 has 15 amino acids. CDR1 and CDR2 (germline): ENHRY, SYGVKD. Here the CDR3 DNA reads TGTGCCATCAGTTATGACAGGGGCCATGGAAACACCATATATTTT. Its translation is CAISYDRGHGNTIYF.

The CDR3 loop is CSVARDRGRSEQYF. The CDR3 DNA reads as TGCAGCGTCGCCCGGGACAGGGGGCGTAGCGAGCAGTACTTC. The chain combines TRBV29-1 with TRBJ2-7; 12 bases fit TRBD1. Looked up from germline, CDR1 is SQVTM and CDR2 is ANQGSEA. This CDR3 comprises 14 residues. Trimming cost V 6 bases and J 6 bases; bases outside gene matches: 9.

Worth noting for this clonotype: It may be a read error: a sequence one base away is much more abundant. The gene calls are TRBV18 and TRBJ2-7; 7 bases are shared with TRBD1. There are 15 residues in the CDR3. Germline V gene data show CDR1 as KGHSH and CDR2 as LQKENI. The DNA for the CDR3 is TGTGCCAACTCACCACCCACAGGGGCCTTCTACGAGCAGTACTTC. It translates to CANSPPTGAFYEQYF.

This clonotype was seen repeatedly, ten times or more. This chain links TRBV4-1 with TRBJ2-1, with 9 nucleotides matching TRBD2. The ends lost 1 base at V and 4 bases at J; junction bases unmatched: 5. Germline V lookup: CDR1 MGHRA, CDR2 YSYEKL. CDR3 length: 16 amino acids. This CDR3 reads CASSQGVAGAYNEQFF. The DNA for the CDR3 is TGCGCCAGCAGCCAAGGAGTAGCGGGGGCTTACAATGAGCAGTTCTTC.

This clonotype has ten or more counts. At one end the junction does not follow the germline gene, possibly because of a read error. The rearrangement uses TRBV4-3 and TRBJ1-2, with D possibly TRBD1 on 5 matching bases. The CDR3 sequence is 15 residues long. Per the germline V gene, CDR1 is LGHNA and CDR2 is YSLEER. CDR3 sequence reads: CASSQVQGVGYGYTF. Here the CDR3 DNA reads TGTGCCAGCAGCCAAGTTCAAGGGGTTGGTTATGGCTACACCTTC.